This T cell receptor beta chain was observed in a study of regulatory and conventional T cells in RAG deficiency. General observations from the study: Treg unique TCR beta sequences were approximately 99-fold fewer in Omenn syndrome and CID/AS patients than controls.

The CDR3 length is 13 residues. Trimming cost V 5 bases and J 1 base, with 6 bases left between them. Germline V lookup: CDR1 SGHRS, CDR2 YFSETQ. Measured with immunoSEQ multiplex PCR; TCRdb has only the in-frame clones, and not every one. This table has tens of thousands of clones, roughly 90% appearing once. Of note for this clone: Its antigen is still unknown.

The data were also submitted as part of a second study, on regulatory T cells. This second report adds: The primer mix had 52 TRBV and 13 TRBJ primers.

The chain joins TRBV5-1 to TRBJ2-2; D tentatively reads TRBD1 or TRBD2 (5 bases each). The receptor was derived from a human donor in good health. What was sequenced was CD8+ T cells sorted from blood. The CDR3 reads CASSGGNTGELFF. The CDR3 DNA reads as TGCGCCAGCAGTGGGGGGAACACCGGGGAGCTGTTTTTT.